This entry lists 10 T cell receptor beta chains sequenced from one sample in a study of blood T cell repertoires in COVID-19. Here immunoSEQ multiplex PCR was the method, and the copy in TCRdb shows in-frame clones only, minus some. The sample holds about 330,000 clones, about 90% seen once. The specimen sequenced was PBMCs or T cells enriched from blood (not recorded which). These receptors were obtained from a man aged 25 to 45 who had recovered from COVID-19.

This chain joins TRBV7-9 and TRBJ1-2; 7 bases agree with TRBD1. This CDR3 contains 14 residues. The germline CDR1 and CDR2 sequences are SEHNR and FQNEAQ (reference sequence). Losses at the gene ends were 5 bases for V and 0 bases for J; bases not matched to a gene: 3. CDR3 coding DNA: TGTGCCAGCAGCCAGGGGGAAGCTAACTATGGCTACACCTTC. This sequence encodes CASSQGEANYGYTF.

V and J are TRBV6-5 and TRBJ1-1; TRBD1 is a possible D gene (5 bases). CDR1 is MNHEY and CDR2 is SVGAGI in the germline V gene. Trimming pared 4 bases from V and 1 base from J, leaving 13 bases between. The length of the CDR3 is 15 residues. This CDR3 is CASSFTHRTNTEAFF. The CDR3 nucleotides read TGTGCCAGCAGTTTTACGCACAGGACGAACACTGAAGCTTTCTTT.

The table lists this clone with a count of one. J is TRBJ2-2 and V is TRBV9; 9 nucleotides agree with TRBD1. This CDR3 comprises 15 residues. Trimming cost V 6 bases and J 0 bases; bases outside gene matches: 3. CDR1 and CDR2 (germline): SGDLS, YYNGEE. The CDR3 DNA reads as TGTGCCAGCAACAGGGGGCGCGCGAACACCGGGGAGCTGTTTTTT. Its translation is CASNRGRANTGELFF.

The V gene is TRBV10-3, the J gene TRBJ1-2; 8 bases are a match to TRBD1. The V and J ends lost 5 bases and 2 bases, in that order; junction bases with no gene match: 7. This CDR3 spans 15 amino acids. Germline V gene data show CDR1 as ENHRY and CDR2 as SYGVKD. CDR3 nucleotides: TGTGCCATCAGTTCGGACAGGGTTTTAAACTATGGCTACACCTTC. It encodes CAISSDRVLNYGYTF.

V is TRBV5-4 and J is TRBJ1-1; 7 bases fit TRBD1. Germline CDR1 reads SGHNT; CDR2 reads YYREEE (reference sequence). This CDR3 has 16 amino acids. The J segment lost 4 bases and the V segment lost 1 base, leaving 10 bases of the junction unmatched. The DNA for the CDR3 is TGTGCCAGCAGCTTGTTTGTGACAGGGACTCCCACTGAAGCTTTCTTT. Translation gives CASSLFVTGTPTEAFF.

The chain uses TRBV30 and TRBJ2-1, with TRBD1 as a possible D gene (6 bases). V was cut by 5 bases and J by 3 bases, with 8 bases left in between. Germline CDR1 GTSNPN, CDR2 SVGIG (reference sequence). This CDR3 is built from 12 residues. The CDR3 here is CAWGQNYNEQFF. The CDR3, as DNA: TGTGCCTGGGGACAGAACTACAATGAGCAGTTCTTC.

The chain links TRBV5-6 to TRBJ1-1; 9 bases are shared with TRBD1. Losses at the gene ends were 3 bases for V and 5 bases for J; bases not matched to a gene: 5. The CDR3 is made up of 14 amino acids. Looked up from germline, CDR1 is SGHDT and CDR2 is YYEEEE. The DNA for the CDR3 is TGTGCCAGCAGCTGGGGGACAGGGTGGACTGAAGCTTTCTTT. This codes for CASSWGTGWTEAFF.

The V call is TRBV28, the J call TRBJ1-1, with D perhaps TRBD1 (5 bases). Looked up from germline, CDR1 is MDHEN and CDR2 is SYDVKM. V was pared by 1 base and J by 4 bases, with 16 bases between. The CDR3 totals 16 residues. This CDR3 is CASSLFTGGGFTEAFF. The CDR3 DNA sequence: TGTGCCAGCAGTTTATTCACCGGGGGGGGTTTCACTGAAGCTTTCTTT.

This CDR3 is CATSGTGGPENEQFF. The CDR3, as DNA: TGTGCCACCAGCGGTACAGGGGGGCCGGAGAATGAGCAGTTCTTC. The chain employs TRBV15 and TRBJ2-1, with 8 nucleotides matching TRBD1. Germline V gene sequence: CDR1 LNHNV, CDR2 YYDKDF (reference sequence). The CDR3 length is 15 residues. With 5 bases clipped from V and 7 bases from J, the junction kept 10 bases outside the gene matches.

The chain employs TRBV19 and TRBJ2-1; the D gene is possibly TRBD1 (5 bases). CDR1 and CDR2 (germline): LNHDA, SQIVND (reference sequence). V was shortened by 9 bases and J by 2 bases, with 11 bases between the two germline ends. This CDR3 contains 13 residues. The chain's CDR3 is CASAGFTYNEQFF. CDR3 DNA: TGTGCCAGCGCAGGGTTCACCTACAATGAGCAGTTCTTC.